The 8 T cell receptor beta chains presented below share a single source sample, sequenced in a study of T cell changes during pregnancy in multiple sclerosis. Here immunoSEQ multiplex PCR was the method, and the copy in TCRdb shows in-frame clones only, minus some. Found here are about 93,000 clones, about nine tenths of them singletons; the top ten hold more than 1.5%. Sequenced material: peripheral blood, taken after pregnancy. The receptors were sampled from a female donor in good health, enrolled as a control in a pregnancy study.

Concerning this clone: Mismatch with germline at one junction end may stem from a read error. The chain uses TRBV7-7 and TRBJ1-3, with D maybe TRBD1 (6 bases). The CDR3 has 14 residues. Germline assignment: CDR1 SSHAT and CDR2 FNYEAQ (reference sequence). The CDR3 sequence: CASSPGQSGNTIYF. CDR3 nucleotide sequence: TGTGCTAGCAGCCCAGGACAGTCTGGAAACACCATATATTTT.

V gene TRBV7-3 combines with J gene TRBJ2-1, with TRBD2 matching 7 bases. The germline V gene has CDR1 SGHTA and CDR2 FQGTGA. Losses at the gene ends were 2 bases for V and 9 bases for J; bases not matched to a gene: 13. The CDR3 is made up of 16 amino acids. CDR3 DNA sequence: TGTGCCAGCAGCTTAGGCGTGGGGGGGGGTAGGTTTGAGCAGTTCTTC. Amino acid sequence: CASSLGVGGGRFEQFF.

The chain couples TRBV6-5 to TRBJ1-5, with D tentatively TRBD1 (6 bases). V gave up 2 bases and J gave up 9 bases, with 17 bases separating them. This CDR3 is built from 15 residues. In germline, CDR1 is MNHEY, CDR2 SVGAGI. Here the CDR3 DNA reads TGTGCCAGCAGTTACAACAGGGACGCCGTTTCGCCCCAGCATTTT. This sequence encodes CASSYNRDAVSPQHF.

The chain employs TRBV7-3 and TRBJ2-3, with TRBD2 identical over 11 bases. J lost 6 bases, V lost 3 bases, and 5 bases had no gene match. The germline V gene has CDR1 SGHTA and CDR2 FQGTGA. This CDR3 has 15 residues. CDR3 protein: CASSLTSGAWDTQYF. The CDR3 DNA reads TGTGCCAGCAGCTTGACTAGCGGGGCCTGGGATACGCAGTATTTT.

This chain uses TRBV1 with TRBJ2-3; TRBD2 is the table's D call, not checked against the DNA. TRBV1 is a pseudogene. CDR3 size: 19 residues. The CDR3 sequence: CTSSHAGTSGGVGTDTQYF. As DNA, the CDR3 is TGCACCAGCAGCCATGCCGGGACTAGCGGGGGGGTGGGCACAGATACGCAGTATTTT.

V gene TRBV29-1 combines with J gene TRBJ1-3; no definite D call. The CDR3 is 13 residues long. Germline values: CDR1 SQVTM, CDR2 ANQGSEA. The DNA of the CDR3 is TGCAGTATCGGAGGCGGCAGTGGAAACACCATATATTTT. This translates into CSIGGGSGNTIYF.

V and J are TRBV11-1 and TRBJ2-7; 11 nucleotides align to TRBD2. Germline V gives CDR1 SGHAT, CDR2 FQDESV (reference sequence). The trim removed 0 bases at V and 1 base at J, leaving 5 bases unmatched. The CDR3 sequence is 17 residues long. The CDR3 nucleotides read TGTGCCAGCAGCTTAGCGCCCCCTAGCGGGGGGTCCTACGAGCAGTACTTC. This gives the protein CASSLAPPSGGSYEQYF.

Of note for this clone: Its ends do not fully match the called genes, so a read error is possible. The chain uses TRBV30 and TRBJ2-1; D gene unclear. The germline V gene encodes CDR1 GTSNPN and CDR2 SVGIG (reference sequence). This CDR3 has 14 amino acids. The CDR3 bases are TGTGCCTGGAGTGAGAGCAGCTCCTACAATGAGCGGTTCTTC. This encodes CAWSESSSYNERFF.